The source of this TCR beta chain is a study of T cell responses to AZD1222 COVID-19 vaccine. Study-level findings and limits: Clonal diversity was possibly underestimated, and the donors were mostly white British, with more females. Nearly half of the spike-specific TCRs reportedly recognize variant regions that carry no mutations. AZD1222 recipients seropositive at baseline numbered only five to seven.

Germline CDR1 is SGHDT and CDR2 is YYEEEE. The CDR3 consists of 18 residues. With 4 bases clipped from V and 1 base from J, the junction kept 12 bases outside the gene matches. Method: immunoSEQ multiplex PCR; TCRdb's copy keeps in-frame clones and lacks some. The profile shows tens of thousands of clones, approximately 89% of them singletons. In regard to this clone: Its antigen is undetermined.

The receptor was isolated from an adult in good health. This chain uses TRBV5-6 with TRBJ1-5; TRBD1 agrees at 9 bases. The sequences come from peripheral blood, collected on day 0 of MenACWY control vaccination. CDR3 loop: CASSRGQGRGISNQPQHF. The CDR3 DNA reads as TGTGCCAGCAGCCGGGGACAGGGTAGAGGAATAAGCAATCAGCCCCAGCATTTT.